This TCR beta chain was sequenced during a study of OX40 agonist ivuxolimab in advanced cancers. General notes on the study: Ivuxolimab was an agonistic, fully human IgG2 monoclonal antibody directed against OX40 (CD134), a costimulatory receptor. Intravenous ivuxolimab was administered to patients every 2 weeks at six dose levels: 0.01, 0.1, 0.3, 1.5, 3 and 10 mg/kg. Of the approximately 50 dose-escalation patients, hepatocellular carcinoma was present in about 20, melanoma in roughly 15, renal cell carcinoma in 9 and head and neck cancer in 9. A male proportion of 82.7% and a mean age of approximately 60 years, ranging from roughly 20 to 80, were recorded for the dose-escalation cohort. Patients were allowed to have had prior anti-PD-1, anti-PD-L1 or anti-CTLA-4 therapy, and approximately 41% of the dose-escalation patients had previously received checkpoint inhibitors. Partial responses occurred in three dose-escalation patients, of whom one had hepatocellular carcinoma and two had cutaneous melanoma. The point of sequencing TCRbeta in the periphery was to test whether ivuxolimab changed TCR sequence diversity and drove clonal T-cell expansion. The paper covers the monotherapy dose-escalation part of the phase I ivuxolimab trial, which included N ≈ 57 patients. The paper as a whole reports these results and caveats: Which antigens the clonally expanded peripheral T cells were specific for was not determined. After ivuxolimab, CD8+ T cells had more expanded clones than CD4+ T cells on average. In the 0.1-3.0 mg/kg groups, partial responders were among the patients with the lowest normalized peripheral clonal expansion, particularly in CD8+ T cells. Low levels of normalized T-cell clonal expansion were also seen in some nonresponding patients. At doses of 0.1 to 3.0 mg/kg, clonal expansion of both CD4+ and CD8+ blood T cells was observed from baseline to week 6.

The CDR3 sequence holds 14 residues, the cysteine and phenylalanine included. CDR3 DNA only is kept here, 42 bases in frame from base 1. The germline V gene sets CDR1 to MNHNS and CDR2 to SASEGT. V is reduced by 2 bases and J by 0 bases, leaving a spacing of 7 bases between them. The trial excluded patients who had a history of autoimmune disease or who were on systemic immunosuppression. In every dose cohort, peripheral blood was drawn for TCR sequencing at baseline, cycle 4 day 1, and cycle 7 day 1. The samples were drawn from a first-in-human, open-label, multicenter phase I dose-escalation trial of ivuxolimab. The trial enrolled adults with locally advanced or metastatic head and neck squamous cell, hepatocellular, melanoma or renal cell carcinoma. CD4+ and CD8+ T cells were sorted separately from peripheral blood before TCR sequencing. As for this clone: Its binding antigen is unknown. Within one base of it there is no much larger clone, and no base qualities were kept.

Genomic DNA was extracted from sorted cells for sequencing of the TCRbeta CDR3 region. The immunoSEQ Assay was used for sequencing of TCRbeta CDR3 regions. This is the immuneACCESS table as TCRdb keeps it, with only in-frame sequences that have V and J called. A part of the clones is gone; compared with another copy, unresolved V genes explain less than half, and the rest is unexplained. The table for this sample lists 90,000 to 100,000 clones; 95% to 97% of them were counted only once. The ten largest clones add up to around 2.2% of the sample. Specimen: CD4+ or CD8+ T cells sorted from blood, collected in a trial of the OX40 agonist ivuxolimab. The V and J segments used are TRBV6-1 and TRBJ1-1; the D gene is possibly TRBD1, with 5 bases matching. This TCR was recovered from an adult with an advanced solid tumor such as melanoma, head and neck, liver or kidney cancer. The nucleotide sequence is given as TGTGCCAGCAGTGAAAACAGGCTGAACACTGAAGCTTTCTTT. This encodes CASSENRLNTEAFF.